The rows below give T cell receptor beta chains drawn from one sample of a study of blood T cell repertoires in COVID-19. Sequencing used immunoSEQ multiplex PCR; TCRdb keeps in-frame clones, though not all of them. This table holds 65,000 to 70,000 clones, about 90% found once. Sequences were obtained from peripheral blood. The receptors were sampled from a man between 40 and 49 years old with COVID-19, enrolled during active disease. Each CDR3 is given with its conserved first and last residue. Fields, in order: clone size, V gene, CDR3 length, J gene, D gene, CDR3 DNA, CDR3 protein. The D gene is left open where the match is weak. Some rows mark clone size as missing; the rest say once, few, many or name a class of expanded clone.

NA	TRBV6-5	14	TRBJ2-7	NA	TGTGCCAGCAGACGGGACACAAACACCCACGAGCAGTACTTC	CASRRDTNTHEQYF
NA	TRBV30	13	TRBJ2-2	NA	TGTGCCTGGAGTTCCACAGGATCCGGGGAGCTGTTTTTT	CAWSSTGSGELFF
NA	TRBV30	15	TRBJ2-5	NA	TGTGCCTGGAGTTCACCACAGGGTGTGGCGGAGACCCAGTACTTC	CAWSSPQGVAETQYF
NA	TRBV4-2	14	TRBJ2-1	TRBD2	TGTGCCAGCAGCCAAGGGGGGGGAGACGATGAGCAGTTCTTC	CASSQGGGDDEQFF
NA	TRBV11-2	11	TRBJ2-7	NA	TGTGCCAGCAGTCGACTCTACGAGCAGTACTTC	CASSRLYEQYF
NA	TRBV2	14	TRBJ2-4	NA	TGTGCCAGCAGTGAAGCGCCCAGGGGAGACATTCAGTACTTC	CASSEAPRGDIQYF
few	TRBV7-2	13	TRBJ1-6	NA	TGTGCCAGCAGCCTTAGTTCAGGCTCACCCCTCCACTTT	CASSLSSGSPLHF
NA	TRBV5-4	13	TRBJ2-1	NA	TGTGCCAGCAGCTTAGGACAGAGCAATGAGCAGTTCTTC	CASSLGQSNEQFF
NA	TRBV19	13	TRBJ1-6	NA	TGTGCCATATCAGACTCGGTTAATTCACCCCTCCACTTT	CAISDSVNSPLHF
few	TRBV27	15	TRBJ2-7	TRBD1	TGTGCCAGCAGTTTGGGACAGGGTCGGTCCTACGAGCAGTACTTC	CASSLGQGRSYEQYF
NA	TRBV19	13	TRBJ2-7	NA	TGTGCCAGTAGTGAAAGCGGGTCCTACGAGCAGTACTTC	CASSESGSYEQYF
NA	TRBV27	15	TRBJ1-2	TRBD1	TGTGCCAGCAGTACCTACAGGGGATCCGACTATGGCTACACCTTC	CASSTYRGSDYGYTF
NA	TRBV19	12	TRBJ1-2	TRBD1	TGTGCCAGTAGACAGGGGGTCTATGGCTACACCTTC	CASRQGVYGYTF
NA	TRBV5-1	17	TRBJ1-1	NA	TGCGCCAGCAGCTTGGCCCCTCTGGGCGGGGGCTGGGCTGAAGCTTTCTTT	CASSLAPLGGGWAEAFF
NA	TRBV2	16	TRBJ1-6	NA	TGTGCCAGCGGTGCTACAGGAATATCGTCCCATTCACCCCTCCACTTT	CASGATGISSHSPLHF